The present entry profiles one TCR beta chain with its context. Antigen specificity is unknown. These data originate in a study of cytomegalovirus exposure and HLA in healthy donors. Amplification used 60 Vbeta primers and 13 Jbeta primers. Clones were read by immunoSEQ multiplex PCR, and TCRdb kept only the in-frame ones, dropping some. The sample totals tens of thousands of clones. Study conclusions and caveats: Later analysis associated a missense DCLRE1C variant with TCR beta V- and J-gene trimming.

CDR1 and CDR2 (germline): SGHTA, FQGNSA. V was clipped by 1 base and J by 4 bases; unmatched bases: 6. This CDR3 spans 15 amino acids. The gene calls are TRBV7-2 and TRBJ1-2; 7 bases line up with TRBD1. The sequence derives from a middle-aged man in good health and CMV-seronegative. The sample comprised PBMCs. The CDR3 loop is CASSLGGGWSYGYTF. CDR3 in DNA: TGTGCCAGCAGCTTAGGAGGGGGCTGGAGCTATGGCTACACCTTC.